The sequence of this TCR beta chain was determined in a study of post-analysis software for immune sequencing data. Turning to the study itself: The study covered relapsing-remitting, secondary progressive and progressive-relapsing courses of multiple sclerosis. Study results and caveats: F measure grouped same-batch samples tightly together. Significantly decreased normalized Chao1 diversity was recorded for multiple sclerosis patients relative to controls. In patients, about 5 TRBV segments were more frequent than in controls, with TRBV5-6, TRBV5-1 and TRBV20-1 among them.

Comments on this clonotype: Its matching antigen is unknown.

Sequencing libraries made from TCR beta cDNA carried unique molecular identifiers. Between about 0.95 and 11 million T cells gave rise to approximately 520,000 cDNA molecules. TCRdb redid the calling of the PCR reads with MiXCR, one entry per CDR3 protein. The table lists about 760,000 distinct CDR3 sequences, about 27% of them singletons. The V and J ends lost 2 bases and 4 bases, in that order; junction bases with no gene match: 4. The CDR3 runs to 15 residues. The chain combines TRBV12-3 or TRBV12-4 with TRBJ2-4, with 8 bases matching TRBD2. The specimen sequenced was blood. The sequence came from a girl aged 5 to 17 with multiple sclerosis. The CDR3 coding sequence is TGTGCCAGCAGTTTAACCAGCGGGGGTAAAAACATTCAGTACTTC. Its protein is CASSLTSGGKNIQYF.